This passage covers 2 T cell receptor beta chains from one sample sequenced in a study of CD8 T cells in ankylosing spondylitis. Each CDR3 protein is one row after TCRdb ran MiXCR on the 5' RACE reads. The data contain some 200,000 distinct CDR3 sequences, roughly 13% of them singletons. Source material: blood, either unsorted or a sorted T cell fraction (not recorded which). The receptors shown here come from a male donor with ankylosing spondylitis or in good health (not recorded which).

This sequence joins TRBV4-1 and TRBJ2-4; 7 nucleotides match TRBD2. Losses at the gene ends were 1 base for V and 8 bases for J; bases not matched to a gene: 11. The length of the CDR3 is 16 residues. Germline CDR1 reads MGHRA; CDR2 reads YSYEKL. The chain's CDR3 is CASSQAGGSGWDIQYF. In DNA form, the CDR3 reads TGCGCCAGCAGCCAAGCTGGCGGGAGCGGGTGGGACATTCAGTACTTC.

The J gene is TRBJ2-7, the V gene TRBV11-3; D call uncertain. Germline CDR1 reads SGHNT; CDR2 reads YENEEA. The CDR3 is made up of 15 amino acids. V lost 5 bases and J lost 1, with 15 bases in between. The CDR3: CASSPGIGDSYEQYF. DNA of the CDR3: TGTGCCAGCAGCCCCGGCATTGGGGATTCCTACGAGCAGTACTTC.